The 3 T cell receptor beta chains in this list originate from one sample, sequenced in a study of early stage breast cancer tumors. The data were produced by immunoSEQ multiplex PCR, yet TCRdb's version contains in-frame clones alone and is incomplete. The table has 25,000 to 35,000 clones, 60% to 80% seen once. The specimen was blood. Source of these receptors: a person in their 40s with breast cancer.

CDR3: CAISESFGTPGLHNEQFF. The DNA for the CDR3 is TGTGCCATCAGTGAGTCGTTTGGGACGCCGGGACTTCACAATGAGCAGTTCTTC. This chain connects TRBV10-3 to TRBJ2-1; a weak D match, TRBD2 (6 bases). V lost 0 bases, J lost 5 bases, and 20 bases lay in between. The CDR3 is 18 residues long. Per germline, CDR1 ENHRY and CDR2 SYGVKD.

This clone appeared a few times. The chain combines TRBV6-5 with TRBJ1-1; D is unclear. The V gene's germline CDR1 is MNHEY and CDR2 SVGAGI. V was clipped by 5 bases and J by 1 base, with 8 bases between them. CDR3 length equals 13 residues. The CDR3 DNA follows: TGTGCCAGCAGTCCCAGACGGAACACTGAAGCTTTCTTT. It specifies CASSPRRNTEAFF.

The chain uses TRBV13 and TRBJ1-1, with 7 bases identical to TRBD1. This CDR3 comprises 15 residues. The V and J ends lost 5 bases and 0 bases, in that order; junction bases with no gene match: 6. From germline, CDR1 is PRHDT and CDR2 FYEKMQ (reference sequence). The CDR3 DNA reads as TGTGCCAGCAGCCATAGGGACAGCCTGAACACTGAAGCTTTCTTT. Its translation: CASSHRDSLNTEAFF. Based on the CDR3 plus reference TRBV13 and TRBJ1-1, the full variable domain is AAGVIQSPRHLIKEKRETATLKCYPIPRHDTVYWYQQGPGQDPQFLISFYEKMQSDKGSIPDRFSAQQFSDYHSELNMSSLELGDSALYFCASSHRDSLNTEAFFGQGTRLTVV.